This T cell receptor beta chain was identified during a study of cytomegalovirus exposure and HLA in healthy donors (dated by TCRdb to the late 2010s). In terms of the full investigation: An earlier analysis of several hundred of the donors reported 276 Gb of sequence data and roughly 100 million unique TCR beta sequences from roughly 200 million T cells. An early release covering roughly 600 HLA-typed donors comprised about 300 gigabases of sequencing data and 85 million to 100 million unique TCR sequences. Among the approximately 430 genotyped donors, around 81% belonged to the genetic ancestry cluster associated with self-reported Caucasian donors. The study aimed to test whether cataloging public T cell receptors could reveal signatures of past pathogen exposure. The study profiled the T cell repertoires of 500 to 800 subjects by immunosequencing and related them to cytomegalovirus serostatus. A separate validation cohort of 100 to 150 different subjects was used in addition to the roughly 670-subject first cohort. The study combined high-throughput TCR immunosequencing, statistical association of individual TCRs with disease status, and machine learning to predict cytomegalovirus infection status. A later analysis re-analyzed previously published TCR beta repertoires from hundreds of donors and added high-resolution HLA genotyping to study TCR occurrence patterns. The later analysis used no new phenotypic data to find candidate immune exposures, relying instead on TCR beta sequences and their occurrence across donors. An earlier analysis of 587 of the donors used high-throughput TCR beta sequencing to judge whether each TCR beta V gene segment behaved as functional or pseudogenic. Donor age, sex, ethnicity and CMV serostatus were collected together with the repertoire data. Genome-wide SNP genotypes for about 65% of the 666 donors were used in a later genetic analysis, which treated that subset as a discovery cohort. Every discovery cohort repertoire had been produced on one sequencing platform. Both class I and class II loci were covered by HLA typing, at four-digit resolution. Typing coverage differed by locus: A, B, C, DRB1 and DQB1 were typed in roughly 629-640 donors, DQA1 in about 560, DPA1 in approximately 610, and DPB1 in roughly 450. A handful of DR-DQ haplotypes were handled as single units for association and clustering because linkage in the cohort was strong. Among some 410 genotyped donors of the cohort, an average of roughly 230,000 unique TCR beta nucleotide sequences was sequenced per donor, of which 15% to 20% were non-productive.

Overall study outcomes, separate from this receptor: In a later analysis, HLA-associated TCR beta chains showed more clonal expansion and lower generation probabilities than non-associated chains that were equally common. An association between a missense DCLRE1C variant and V-gene and J-gene trimming of TCR beta chains was found in a later genetic analysis and replicated in an independent cohort. It was suggested by the authors that the approach could potentially be generalized to other disease states and immunological phenotypes. While some public TCRs were present in many individuals, most TCR sequences turned up only very rarely across donors. Specific HLA alleles were associated with about 17,000 TCR beta sequences at a false discovery rate of 0.05 in a later analysis. In an earlier analysis of some 500 of the donors, most TCR beta V segments appeared in productive rearrangements about 87% or about 30% of the time, broadly matching IMGT annotations. HLA typing was unavailable for some donors at each locus, so association tests used only the typed subset. The 87-base-pair reads could not distinguish some IMGT-functional V segments, including TRBV6-2 and TRBV6-3, so those segments were excluded. When HLA alleles, especially DR and DQ, strongly co-occurred, TCR associations were difficult to assign to individual alleles. The earlier analysis of 450 to 700 of the donors excluded about 16 rarely observed V segments, including chromosome 9 orphons, because counts were too low. The cohort was sequenced for TCR beta chains only, and without alpha or paired-chain data the features that could be detected were limited. A further reported finding was that TCR beta sequences accurately predicted the HLA-A and HLA-B alleles for most subjects in the first cohort. Compared with the approximately 710-donor mean, donors in an Asian-associated ancestry cluster had fewer N-insertions in productive TCRs, according to a later genetic analysis. According to a later analysis, TCR association rates differed among HLA loci, with DRB1 alleles showing the most associated TCRs and HLA-C alleles showing the fewest. In both the original and validation cohorts, the classifier was reported to diagnose cytomegalovirus status with high specificity and sensitivity. Correlated functional status among segregating V segments might reflect linkage disequilibrium, but an unknown experimental factor could not be ruled out. A group of highly shared sequence variants was considered likely to be a technical artifact of the sequencing pipeline. In a later analysis, several top co-occurrence clusters were reported to appear linked to parvovirus B19, influenza, CMV and Epstein-Barr virus. CMV serostatus was the only immune exposure information available for the cohort. Roughly uniform sequencing depth across donors was assumed in presence/absence analyses, although this assumption may not hold. Three of the identified cytomegalovirus-associated TCR beta chains were confirmed in vitro to be specific for cytomegalovirus antigens. A total of around 150 TCR beta chains were listed by the study as associated with cytomegalovirus. According to a later analysis, most CMV-associated TCR beta chains appeared to be HLA-restricted, and the HLA associations seemed to be driven largely by CMV exposure.

Receptor amplification or capture employed the immunoSEQ multiplex PCR assay. For the multiplex PCR, a mixture combining 60 forward primers for TCR Vbeta segments and 13 reverse primers for TCR Jbeta segments was used. Amplification of the CDR3 region of rearranged TCR beta genes was performed with a multiplex PCR assay on genomic DNA. The amplified TCR beta libraries were sequenced on the Illumina HiSeq System as 87-base-pair reads. Under the source paper's analysis protocol: Across the 640 or so repertoires, a later analysis counted tens of millions of unique TCR beta chains, 9.5 million to 13 million of which were shared by at least two donors. A nearest-neighbor algorithm error-corrected the raw reads and collapsed the reads into unique sequences, merging closely related sequences to remove PCR and sequencing errors. CDR3 sequences were aligned to IMGT reference sequences to assign V, D and J gene segments. For a sequence to be retained, a match of at least six nucleotides was required to both a V gene segment and a J gene segment. Rearrangements were classified as productive when the CDR3 lacked stop codons and remained in frame with V and J, and all other rearrangements were classified as non-productive. CDR3 was defined according to IMGT convention as the region running from the second conserved V-encoded cysteine to the conserved J-encoded phenylalanine. In an earlier analysis of 500 to 650 of the donors, sequences lacking an unambiguous match to a single V gene segment were excluded. An earlier analysis of approximately 590 of the donors called V segments functional above 56.7% productive rearrangements and segregating when the between-donor standard deviation exceeded 5%. A statistical classification framework was built to diagnose cytomegalovirus status from the catalog of TCR beta chain sequences. In a later analysis, V and J genes were assigned by comparing TCR nucleotide sequences against IMGT/GENE-DB human TR gene sequences. The TCRdist pipeline was used in a later analysis to assign CDR3 sequences and most-parsimonious VDJ recombination scenarios. In a later analysis, each TCR beta chain was defined by its CDR3 amino acid sequence together with its V-gene family, and reads lacking a unique V-gene family were excluded. In a later analysis, fewer than 600 highly shared, low-generation-probability nucleotide sequences were removed to address suspected cross-contamination and a sequencing artifact. For each public chain, a later analysis derived a clonal expansion index from normalized ranks of inferred template counts within each repertoire. Generation probabilities in a later analysis came from a VDJ recombination model fitted to out-of-frame rearrangements, and those results were checked against IGoR. A later analysis scored TCR-TCR, TCR-HLA and TCR-CMV co-occurrence with hypergeometric tests, applying a repertoire-size bias correction to TCR pairs. In a later analysis, false discovery rates were estimated by permuting HLA or CMV assignments 20 times. In a later analysis, co-occurring TCRs were grouped using DBSCAN, and TCRdist sequence similarity was added for clustering within HLA-allele-positive subsets. For co-occurrence clustering, repertoires with fewer than 30,000 or more than 120,000 public chains were excluded, along with 5 or 6 repertoires with anomalous nucleotide sharing. Imported from immuneACCESS, the table was reduced by TCRdb to in-frame sequences with V and J called. These copies leave out some clones; in studies compared against another copy, an unresolved V gene accounts for under half, and the cause of the remainder is not known. V, J and clone size are those of that table, while D and trimming were read from the DNA. The sample table shows about 160,000 clones, and roughly 79% are seen once. The ten largest clones capture around 7% of the sample.

In total, 630 or so healthy bone marrow donors made up the cohort. All cohort members were sampled while nominally healthy, although unrecorded immune exposures were likely present. The donor tested CMV seropositive and was one of the 289 seropositive cohort members. A peripheral blood sample was provided by each donor, and peripheral blood mononuclear cells were used for TCR beta sequencing. Genomic DNA was extracted from the blood cell samples with the Qiagen DNeasy Blood Extraction Kit. The cysteine opens and the phenylalanine closes a CDR3 of 16 amino acids. The entry retains the CDR3 DNA only, 48 bases that are in frame from base 1. CDR1 is given as SNHLY and CDR2 as FYNNEI, both from the germline V gene. Trimming removed 4 bases from V and 1 base from J, leaving 15 bases between the germline ends. As concerns this clone: Its antigen is currently not known. The sample holds no much larger clone one base away, and base qualities are not on file.

Sequenced: PBMCs. The sequence was collected from a woman aged 40 to 50 in good health and CMV-seropositive. The sequence links TRBV2 to TRBJ2-3, and possibly TRBD2, on 6 matching bases. The nucleotide sequence is given as TGTGCCAGCAGTGCCATATCGCGGGGCCGCACAGATACGCAGTATTTT. Its protein is CASSAISRGRTDTQYF. The reference TRBV2 and TRBJ2-3 proteins fill in what lies around the CDR3, so the full variable domain reads EPEVTQTPSHQVTQMGQEVILRCVPISNHLYFYWYRQILGQKVEFLVSFYNNEISEKSEIFDDQFSVERPDGSNFTLKIRSTKLEDSAMYFCASSAISRGRTDTQYFGPGTRLTVL.